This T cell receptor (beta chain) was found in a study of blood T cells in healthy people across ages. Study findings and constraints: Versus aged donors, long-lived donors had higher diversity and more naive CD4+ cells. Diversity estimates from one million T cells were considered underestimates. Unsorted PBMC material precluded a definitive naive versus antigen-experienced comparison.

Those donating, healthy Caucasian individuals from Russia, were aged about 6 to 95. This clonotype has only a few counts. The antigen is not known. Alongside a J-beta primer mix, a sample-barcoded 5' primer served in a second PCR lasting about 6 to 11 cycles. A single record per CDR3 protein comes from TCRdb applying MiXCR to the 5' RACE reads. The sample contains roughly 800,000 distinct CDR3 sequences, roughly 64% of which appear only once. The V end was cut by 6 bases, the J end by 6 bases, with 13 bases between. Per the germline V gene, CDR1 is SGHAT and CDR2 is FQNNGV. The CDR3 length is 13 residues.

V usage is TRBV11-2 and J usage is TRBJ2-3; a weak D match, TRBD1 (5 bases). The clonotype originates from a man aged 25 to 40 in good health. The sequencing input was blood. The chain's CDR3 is CASRIAGMDTQYF. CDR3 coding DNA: TGTGCCAGCAGGATAGCAGGGATGGATACGCAGTATTTT.